This T cell receptor beta chain is drawn from a study of molecular identifiers for immune sequencing clone quantification. From the PCR reads, TCRdb called clonotypes with MiXCR, one entry per CDR3 protein. The table lists tens of thousands of distinct CDR3 sequences, approximately 34% of them singletons. Whole-study results and caveats: In naive cells, clones above 20 RNA copies held under 1% of molecules, whereas in effector cells they held over 97%.

This clonotype has a handful of counts. Its antigen is as yet unknown. The source of this sequence is a human donor in good health. Some libraries in this study had Jurkat cell RNA spiked in. Sequencing was done on a sample of naive CD8+ T cells from blood, with Jurkat cell RNA spiked in. Subset here: FACS-sorted CD8+CD4-CCR7+CD45RA+ naive T cells.

The CDR3 protein is CASSMNAGELFF. The CDR3 DNA reads TGCGCCAGCAGCATGAATGCCGGGGAGCTGTTTTTT. The V call is TRBV5-1, the J call TRBJ2-2; D remains unclear. Looked up from germline, CDR1 is SGHRS and CDR2 is YFSETQ. This CDR3 has 12 residues. V lost 4 bases to trimming and J lost 6 bases, with 7 bases between them.